This T cell receptor (beta chain) was obtained from a study of breast tumors, draining lymph nodes, adjacent tissues (dated by TCRdb to 2016 to 2018). Some background on the complete study: In breast cancer patients, the study compared the TCR beta repertoires of tumor, adjacent nontumor tissue and axillary lymph nodes. In human breast cancer, the study set out to assess how tumor, surrounding tissue and draining lymph node repertoires relate to one another and whether T cells might be exchanged between them. Results and caveats for the whole study, not just this receptor: In luminal-like breast cancer, tumor and nontumor tissue repertoires resembled each other significantly more than in basal-like breast cancer. T-cell repertoire diversity in tumors was found to be lower than in lymph nodes but higher than in nontumor tissue, and preferential V and J gene usage was observed. The conclusion that tumor T cells originate in lymph nodes was framed as consistent with a hypothesis rather than directly demonstrated. A scenario in which most tumor T cells derive from the lymph node and then expand within tumor tissue was judged to be consistent with the data.

Instrument used: Illumina HiSeq 2000. Multiplex PCR amplification was used to build the TCR beta chain libraries. The amplified TCR beta chain products were analyzed by high-throughput sequencing. TCRdb reprocessed the public reads (quality trimming at Q25 with fastp, clone calling with MiXCR) and kept in-frame beta chains. Entries are consolidated by CDR3 protein sequence, retaining the most common genes and DNA. The table for this sample lists 150,000 to 200,000 distinct CDR3 sequences; 30% to 35% of them were counted only once. The ten largest account for about 4.5% of the sample. CDR1 SEHNR and CDR2 FQNEAQ are derived from the germline V gene (reference sequence). The trim is 4 bases for V and 4 bases for J, with a gap of 10 bases between the germline ends. Inclusive of the bounding cysteine and phenylalanine, the CDR3 is 13 residues long. Only the CDR3 portion is preserved as DNA: 39 bases, with reading frame beginning at the first base.

Lymph node samples came from the axillary draining lymph nodes of breast cancer patients. Many counts were recorded for this clonotype. The antigen it binds to is not known. Per-base quality was not reported, and no clone a single base away is much larger than it. Rearrangement joined TRBV7-9 to TRBJ2-5; the D gene is perhaps TRBD2, from 6 matching bases. This receptor was identified in a female donor with breast cancer. Some clones in this sample may be carry-over from other donors' samples. Material for sequencing was axillary lymph node tissue. The CDR3 protein: CASSSQGGETQYF. The DNA is TGTGCCAGCAGCTCCCAGGGAGGAGAGACCCAGTACTTC. Where the CDR3 stops, the reference TRBV7-9 and TRBJ2-5 genes take over; the full variable domain is DTGVSQNPRHKITKRGQNVTFRCDPISEHNRLYWYRQTLGQGPEFLTYFQNEAQLEKSRLLSDRFSAERPKGSFSTLEIQRTEQGDSAMYLCASSSQGGETQYFGPGTRLLVL.